This T cell receptor (beta chain) was identified in a study of identical twins. V lost 4 bases, J lost 10 bases, and 7 bases stayed unmatched. The germline V gene has CDR1 SGHRS and CDR2 YFSETQ. The CDR3 consists of 15 residues. The authors used template switching to add a universal primer site and gave cDNA unique molecular identifiers. TCRdb reanalysed the 5' RACE reads using MiXCR and keeps one entry per CDR3 protein. In the table there are about 520,000 distinct CDR3 sequences, less than 25% of which are singletons. Regarding the study as a whole: Conclusions leaned on cross-sectional statistical analysis and did not track the same donors over time. Shared out-of-frame alpha sequences (those common to twins) showed excess low generation probability.

This clonotype was recorded a few times. Antigen specificity is unknown. These data also formed part of another study, on T cells expressing NK-cell markers. That publication notes: Seven donors tested HCMV-seropositive and one tested seronegative among the eight sequenced.

Sequencing was performed on CD4+ T cells sorted from blood. The receptor comes from a woman under 30 in good health. The chain uses TRBV5-1 and TRBJ2-1, with 14 bases fitting TRBD2. CDR3 in amino acids: CASSTGTSGGGEQFF. The DNA of the CDR3 is TGCGCCAGCAGCACCGGGACTAGCGGGGGCGGCGAGCAGTTCTTC. The whole variable domain, remainder taken from reference TRBV5-1 and TRBJ2-1, is KAGVTQTPRYLIKTRGQQVTLSCSPISGHRSVSWYQQTPGQGLQFLFEYFSETQRNKGNFPGRFSGRQFSNSRSEMNVSTLELGDSALYLCASSTGTSGGGEQFFGPGTRLTVL.